Shown below are 9 T cell receptor beta chains from a single sample sequenced in a study of response to subunit inactivated influenza vaccine. TCRdb reprocessed the RT-PCR reads with MiXCR, giving one entry per CDR3 protein. The repertoire consists of about 190,000 distinct CDR3 sequences, with roughly an eighth occurring once and the leading ten covering roughly 24%. The source was CD8+ T cells sorted from PBMCs, collected more than 4 days after vaccination. These receptors came from a man in his forties or fifties who received an inactivated influenza vaccine.

This clonotype was seen a handful of times. The rearrangement uses TRBV15 and TRBJ2-7; perhaps D is TRBD1 or TRBD2 (6 bases each). Between the trimmed V and J ends, which lost 1 base and 6 bases, there was a span of 16 bases. CDR3 length: 15 residues. Germline CDR1 reads LNHNV; CDR2 reads YYDKDF (reference sequence). The DNA for the CDR3 is TGTGCCACCAGCAGAGTAGGAGGGGGGATTCGCGAGCAGTACTTC. Translation: CATSRVGGGIREQYF.

This clonotype was recorded a few times. One end of the junction varies from germline; a read error may be responsible. The chain combines TRBV11-2 with TRBJ2-7, with 7 bases identical to TRBD2. From germline, CDR1 is SGHAT and CDR2 FQNNGV. This CDR3 contains 17 residues. CDR3 sequence reads: CASSLVDVIAGSNEQYF. For the CDR3, the DNA is TGTGCCAGCAGCTTAGTAGATGTTATAGCGGGCTCCAACGAGCAGTACTTC.

V usage is TRBV11-1 and J usage is TRBJ2-1; D may be TRBD1 (6 bases). This CDR3 region has 18 residues. Trimming pared 5 bases from V and 0 bases from J, leaving 20 bases between. From germline, CDR1 is SGHAT and CDR2 FQDESV (reference sequence). This CDR3 reads CASSPPLWGQTSYNEQFF. The CDR3 coding sequence is TGTGCCAGCAGCCCACCGCTTTGGGGGCAAACCTCCTACAATGAGCAGTTCTTC.

This clonotype was detected only a few times. This chain connects TRBV5-1 to TRBJ2-3; tentatively, D is TRBD2 (5 bases). Trimming took off 2 bases at V and 0 bases at J, with 16 bases between the two ends. In germline, CDR1 is SGHRS, CDR2 YFSETQ. This CDR3 comprises 17 residues. The CDR3: CASSFPTQGLSTDTQYF. The CDR3 nucleotides read TGCGCCAGCAGCTTCCCGACCCAAGGACTTAGCACAGATACGCAGTATTTT. The full variable domain, rest sourced from reference TRBV5-1 and TRBJ2-3, is KAGVTQTPRYLIKTRGQQVTLSCSPISGHRSVSWYQQTPGQGLQFLFEYFSETQRNKGNFPGRFSGRQFSNSRSEMNVSTLELGDSALYLCASSFPTQGLSTDTQYFGPGTRLTVL.

This clonotype was counted between two and nine times. The J gene is TRBJ1-3, the V gene TRBV5-6; no firm D call. The CDR3 is 15 amino acids. Germline CDR1 SGHDT, CDR2 YYEEEE. Trimming pared 6 bases from V and 1 base from J, leaving 14 bases between. The CDR3 spells CASIQGSGSGNTIYF. CDR3 nucleotides: TGTGCCAGCATCCAAGGGTCGGGGTCTGGAAACACCATATATTTT.

The sample holds a few counts of this clonotype. The V and J genes are TRBV20-1 and TRBJ2-1, with a weak D call TRBD2 (5 bases). CDR1 is DFQATT and CDR2 is SNEGSKA in the germline V gene (reference sequence). The CDR3 is 13 residues long. Between the trimmed V and J ends, which lost 0 bases and 8 bases, there was a span of 11 bases. For the CDR3, the DNA is TGCAGTGCTAGAGATTCGCTAGCATATGAGCAGTTCTTC. Its protein is CSARDSLAYEQFF.

This clonotype was observed a few times. This sequence joins TRBV4-3 and TRBJ2-1; no reliable D call. Germline V gives CDR1 LGHNA, CDR2 YSLEER. The CDR3 totals 12 residues. V gave up 0 bases and J gave up 13 bases, with 10 bases separating them. CDR3 in DNA: TGCGCCAGCAGCCAAGATCGAAAAGAACAGTTCTTC. Encoded protein: CASSQDRKEQFF.

The chain couples TRBV20-1 to TRBJ2-1, with D perhaps matching TRBD1 or TRBD2 (5 bases each). Trimming left V 7 bases short and J 4 bases short, with 17 bases between. CDR3 length: 14 residues. The V gene's germline CDR1 is DFQATT and CDR2 SNEGSKA (reference sequence). CDR3 sequence reads: CSDFPGPPYNEQFF. The CDR3 region has the DNA TGCAGTGACTTTCCGGGACCACCATACAATGAGCAGTTCTTC.

The chain links TRBV10-3 to TRBJ2-1, with D perhaps TRBD1 or TRBD2 (5 bases each). Trimming removed 6 bases from V and 14 bases from J, with 17 bases in between. CDR3 length equals 12 residues. Germline values: CDR1 ENHRY, CDR2 SYGVKD. The CDR3 spells CAISPVGGNEFF. CDR3 DNA sequence: TGTGCCATCAGCCCCGTTGGGGGAAACGAGTTCTTC.